These T cell receptor beta chains were read from a single sample in a study of spatial heterogeneity in lung cancer. MiXCR, run by TCRdb on the 5' RACE reads, gives a single entry per CDR3 protein. The sample has over 7,000 distinct CDR3 sequences, under 25% seen once. The sequences come from PBMCs, collected at surgery. The source is a female donor with early-stage non-small cell lung cancer. Each CDR3 is given with its conserved first and last residue. Fields, in order: D gene, J gene, V gene, clone size, CDR3 protein, CDR3 DNA. D genes are given only for firm matches. Rows give clone size only sometimes, using once, few, many, or a class for an expanded clone.

D: -
J: TRBJ1-6
V: TRBV6-5
size: -
CDR3: CASSFSQGSGSPLHF
DNA: TGTGCCAGCAGCTTTTCACAGGGATCTGGGTCACCCCTCCACTTT

D: TRBD1
J: TRBJ2-2
V: TRBV9
size: medium-sized
CDR3: CASSPGTVFNGGELFF
DNA: TGTGCCAGCAGCCCCGGGACAGTTTTTAACGGCGGGGAGCTGTTTTTT

D: -
J: TRBJ2-1
V: TRBV5-5
size: many
CDR3: CASSRASDRFYYNEQFF
DNA: TGTGCCAGCAGCCGAGCCTCCGACAGGTTTTACTACAATGAGCAGTTCTTC

D: -
J: TRBJ2-7
V: TRBV20-1
size: medium-sized
CDR3: CSANPSGHSSEQYF
DNA: TGCAGTGCAAATCCCTCTGGTCATTCATCCGAGCAGTACTTC

D: -
J: TRBJ1-6
V: TRBV7-9
size: medium-sized
CDR3: CASSSISGTLNSPLHF
DNA: TGTGCCAGCAGCTCCATCTCCGGGACTTTGAATTCACCCCTCCACTTT

D: -
J: TRBJ2-1
V: TRBV11-2
size: -
CDR3: CASSLRASSYNEQFF
DNA: TGTGCCAGCAGCTTAAGAGCGAGCTCCTACAATGAGCAGTTCTTC

D: -
J: TRBJ2-7
V: TRBV7-8
size: medium-sized
CDR3: CASSFRIVSEQYF
DNA: TGTGCCAGCAGCTTCCGAATAGTCTCCGAGCAGTACTTC

D: -
J: TRBJ2-1
V: TRBV7-9
size: medium-sized
CDR3: CASSQLVTEQFF
DNA: TGTGCCAGCAGCCAACTAGTAACTGAGCAGTTCTTC

D: -
J: TRBJ2-3
V: TRBV7-2
size: -
CDR3: CASSLEAEDTQYF
DNA: TGTGCCAGCAGCTTAGAAGCGGAAGATACGCAGTATTTT

D: -
J: TRBJ2-3
V: TRBV6-1
size: -
CDR3: CASSEYPKLTQYF
DNA: TGTGCCAGCAGTGAATACCCCAAGCTCACGCAGTATTTT

D: -
J: TRBJ2-2
V: TRBV7-9
size: few
CDR3: CAIMGGELFF
DNA: TGTGCCATTATGGGCGGGGAGCTGTTTTTT

D: -
J: TRBJ1-1
V: TRBV19
size: medium-sized
CDR3: CASSPRGRMNTEAFF
DNA: TGTGCCAGTAGTCCTCGGGGCCGTATGAACACTGAAGCTTTCTTT

D: TRBD1
J: TRBJ1-2
V: TRBV4-2
size: medium-sized
CDR3: CASSQEGAHKDGYTF
DNA: TGTGCCAGCAGCCAGGAGGGGGCGCATAAGGATGGCTACACCTTC

D: TRBD2
J: TRBJ2-1
V: TRBV3-1
size: many
CDR3: CASSPEGLAVTEAYNEQFF
DNA: TGTGCCAGCAGCCCCGAGGGACTAGCGGTCACAGAGGCCTACAATGAGCAGTTCTTC

D: -
J: TRBJ2-3
V: TRBV20-1
size: -
CDR3: CSASLLSDTQYF
DNA: TGCAGTGCTAGCCTGCTATCAGATACGCAGTATTTT

D: -
J: TRBJ2-2
V: TRBV7-3
size: few
CDR3: CVSSYSQTRTGELFF
DNA: TGTGTCAGCAGCTACTCCCAGACTAGAACCGGGGAGCTGTTTTTT

D: -
J: TRBJ1-1
V: TRBV5-1
size: few
CDR3: CASSLGVTTAGNTEAFF
DNA: TGCGCCAGCAGCTTGGGGGTCACCACAGCGGGGAACACTGAAGCTTTCTTT

D: -
J: TRBJ2-5
V: TRBV29-1
size: few
CDR3: CSIKEPQETQYF
DNA: TGCAGCATCAAGGAACCTCAAGAGACCCAGTACTTC

D: -
J: TRBJ1-6
V: TRBV7-9
size: few
CDR3: CASSPGGPLHF
DNA: TGTGCCAGCAGCCCCGGAGGACCCCTCCACTTT

D: -
J: TRBJ2-2
V: TRBV20-1
size: medium-sized
CDR3: CSARNSGSTGELFF
DNA: TGCAGTGCTAGAAACAGCGGTTCCACCGGGGAGCTGTTTTTT

D: -
J: TRBJ1-1
V: TRBV20-1
size: many
CDR3: CSASGRPTEAFF
DNA: TGCAGTGCGTCGGGACGTCCAACAGAAGCTTTCTTT

D: -
J: TRBJ2-5
V: TRBV20-1
size: many
CDR3: CSASMGGRRETQYF
DNA: TGCAGTGCTAGTATGGGGGGTAGGAGGGAGACCCAGTACTTC

D: TRBD2
J: TRBJ2-7
V: TRBV10-3
size: -
CDR3: CAISESGTSGGNRQYF
DNA: TGTGCCATCAGTGAGTCAGGGACTAGCGGGGGGAATCGGCAGTACTTC

D: TRBD1
J: TRBJ1-2
V: TRBV7-9
size: -
CDR3: CASSSHLGQDSYGYTF
DNA: TGTGCCAGCAGCTCGCATCTAGGACAGGATTCCTATGGCTACACCTTC

D: -
J: TRBJ1-4
V: TRBV27
size: few
CDR3: CASSLMGVPGEKLFF
DNA: TGTGCCAGCAGTTTAATGGGGGTTCCTGGTGAAAAACTGTTTTTT

D: TRBD1
J: TRBJ1-4
V: TRBV4-1
size: once
CDR3: CASSQEWTGGATNEKLFF
DNA: TGCGCCAGCAGCCAAGAGTGGACAGGGGGCGCAACTAATGAAAAACTGTTTTTT

D: -
J: TRBJ2-3
V: TRBV7-9
size: medium-sized
CDR3: CASSFLGMSDTQYF
DNA: TGTGCCAGCAGCTTCCTAGGGATGAGTGATACGCAGTATTTT

D: -
J: TRBJ1-3
V: TRBV9
size: -
CDR3: CASSVGDARSGNTIYF
DNA: TGTGCCAGCAGCGTAGGAGACGCCCGCTCTGGAAACACCATATATTTT

D: -
J: TRBJ2-3
V: TRBV6-4
size: -
CDR3: CASSATKKDTQYF
DNA: TGTGCCAGCAGTGCTACCAAAAAGGATACGCAGTATTTT

D: TRBD2
J: TRBJ2-7
V: TRBV13
size: -
CDR3: CASSPSGTSRTYEQYF
DNA: TGTGCCAGCAGCCCCTCCGGGACTAGCCGAACCTACGAGCAGTACTTC

D: TRBD2
J: TRBJ2-2
V: TRBV9
size: few
CDR3: CASSGTLAGTGELFF
DNA: TGTGCCAGCAGCGGTACCTTAGCGGGTACCGGGGAGCTGTTTTTT

D: TRBD1
J: TRBJ2-1
V: TRBV20-1
size: -
CDR3: CSARNPGQGVFEQFF
DNA: TGCAGTGCGAGAAATCCGGGACAGGGGGTTTTTGAGCAGTTCTTC

D: TRBD2
J: TRBJ2-1
V: TRBV7-3
size: few
CDR3: CASSFPQAGGLNEQFF
DNA: TGTGCCAGCAGCTTCCCGCAAGCGGGGGGTCTCAATGAGCAGTTCTTC

D: -
J: TRBJ1-4
V: TRBV4-3
size: -
CDR3: CASSPRTAPNEKLFF
DNA: TGCGCCAGCAGCCCGAGGACAGCTCCTAATGAAAAACTGTTTTTT

D: -
J: TRBJ2-3
V: TRBV5-4
size: -
CDR3: CASSLGVSTQYF
DNA: TGTGCCAGCAGCTTGGGCGTATCTACGCAGTATTTT

D: TRBD2
J: TRBJ2-1
V: TRBV5-1
size: medium-sized
CDR3: CASNAGGGRNEQFF
DNA: TGCGCCAGCAATGCGGGAGGGGGGCGCAATGAGCAGTTCTTC

D: -
J: TRBJ1-6
V: TRBV7-2
size: many
CDR3: CASSLNYDYSPLHF
DNA: TGTGCCAGCAGCTTAAACTACGATTATTCACCCCTCCACTTT

D: -
J: TRBJ2-3
V: TRBV10-3
size: medium-sized
CDR3: CAISAIGGSGTDTQYF
DNA: TGTGCCATCAGTGCTATTGGGGGGTCCGGCACAGATACGCAGTATTTT

D: TRBD1
J: TRBJ2-6
V: TRBV7-3
size: many
CDR3: CASSWDSTSSGANVLTF
DNA: TGTGCCAGCAGCTGGGACAGCACCAGCTCTGGGGCCAACGTCCTGACTTTC

D: -
J: TRBJ2-3
V: TRBV7-2
size: many
CDR3: CASSMSGTSTDTQYF
DNA: TGTGCCAGCAGCATGAGCGGTACTAGCACAGATACGCAGTATTTT

D: -
J: TRBJ1-2
V: TRBV20-1
size: many
CDR3: CSASVSNYGYTF
DNA: TGCAGTGCTAGCGTCAGTAACTATGGCTACACCTTC

D: TRBD1
J: TRBJ2-3
V: TRBV11-3
size: medium-sized
CDR3: CASSHSSGTGEIRTDTQYF
DNA: TGTGCCAGCAGCCATTCATCCGGGACAGGGGAAATCCGCACAGATACGCAGTATTTT

D: -
J: TRBJ2-7
V: TRBV14
size: few
CDR3: CASSQELDSYEQYF
DNA: TGTGCCAGCAGCCAAGAGCTGGACTCCTACGAGCAGTACTTC

D: TRBD2
J: TRBJ2-3
V: TRBV20-1
size: medium-sized
CDR3: CSARGTSKSAQYF
DNA: TGCAGTGCTAGAGGGACTAGCAAATCTGCGCAGTATTTT

D: TRBD1
J: TRBJ2-1
V: TRBV29-1
size: medium-sized
CDR3: CSARTGDHNEQFF
DNA: TGCAGCGCCCGGACAGGGGATCACAATGAGCAGTTCTTC

D: -
J: TRBJ2-1
V: TRBV2
size: medium-sized
CDR3: CASSPGWAAYNEQFF
DNA: TGTGCCAGCAGCCCTGGATGGGCTGCCTACAATGAGCAGTTCTTC

D: -
J: TRBJ2-1
V: TRBV5-1
size: medium-sized
CDR3: CASSFPGSSYNEQFF
DNA: TGCGCCAGCAGCTTTCCAGGGAGCTCCTACAATGAGCAGTTCTTC

D: -
J: TRBJ1-2
V: TRBV2
size: many
CDR3: CASKKRGGGYTF
DNA: TGTGCCAGTAAGAAGCGAGGCGGTGGCTACACCTTC

D: -
J: TRBJ2-2
V: TRBV5-1
size: -
CDR3: CASSRDMNELFF
DNA: TGCGCCAGCAGCCGAGACATGAACGAGCTGTTTTTT

D: -
J: TRBJ2-1
V: TRBV19
size: once
CDR3: CASTERGRGAEQFF
DNA: TGTGCCAGTACGGAACGCGGGCGTGGGGCTGAGCAGTTCTTC

D: -
J: TRBJ1-3
V: TRBV14
size: medium-sized
CDR3: CASSQEFSGNTIYF
DNA: TGTGCCAGCAGCCAAGAGTTCTCTGGAAACACCATATATTTT

D: TRBD1
J: TRBJ2-2
V: TRBV24-1
size: many
CDR3: CATSDGTADTGELFF
DNA: TGTGCCACCAGTGATGGGACAGCGGACACCGGGGAGCTGTTTTTT

D: TRBD2
J: TRBJ2-7
V: TRBV19
size: -
CDR3: CASSIGLAASYEQYF
DNA: TGTGCCAGTAGTATCGGACTAGCGGCCTCCTACGAGCAGTACTTC

D: -
J: TRBJ2-1
V: TRBV11-3
size: medium-sized
CDR3: CASSPGGRSSYNEQFF
DNA: TGTGCCAGCAGTCCGGGGGGCCGAAGCTCCTACAATGAGCAGTTCTTC

D: -
J: TRBJ1-2
V: TRBV28
size: few
CDR3: CASGQGRYGYTF
DNA: TGTGCCAGCGGTCAGGGTCGATATGGCTACACCTTC

D: -
J: TRBJ2-3
V: TRBV7-2
size: medium-sized
CDR3: CASSLAGLSTDTQYF
DNA: TGTGCCAGCAGCTTAGCCGGACTAAGCACAGATACGCAGTATTTT

D: TRBD1
J: TRBJ1-1
V: TRBV2
size: medium-sized
CDR3: CASPPGQGWTEAFF
DNA: TGTGCCAGTCCGCCGGGACAGGGATGGACTGAAGCTTTCTTT

D: -
J: TRBJ2-2
V: TRBV20-1
size: medium-sized
CDR3: CSARRAGELFF
DNA: TGCAGTGCTAGAAGGGCCGGGGAGCTGTTTTTT

D: -
J: TRBJ1-2
V: TRBV12-3/TRBV12-4
size: medium-sized
CDR3: CASSRVFDGYTF
DNA: TGTGCCAGCAGCCGGGTCTTTGATGGCTACACCTTC